The subject of this entry is one T cell receptor beta chain. Some clones are missing from TCRdb's copy, which holds only in-frame ones; the method was immunoSEQ multiplex PCR. The sample contains about 72,000 clones, around 95% of which appear only once. CDR3 size: 19 residues. The germline V gene encodes CDR1 LGHNA and CDR2 YNFKEQ. Trimming cost V 5 bases and J 1 base; bases outside gene matches: 16. This sample is part of a study of technical replicates of blood from a few donors. The source of this sequence is a human donor in good health. The genes are TRBV4-2 and TRBJ2-5; 10 bases are a match to TRBD2. Sequences were obtained from T cells isolated from PBMCs. CDR3 DNA: TGTGCCAGCAGCTCAGAAGCGGGAGGGGCCTCGCGGCCCCAAGAGACCCAGTACTTC. Its translation: CASSSEAGGASRPQETQYF.